Reported below is one T cell receptor (beta chain). The specificity of this receptor is unknown. Within one base of it there is no much larger clone, and no base qualities were kept. In the germline V gene, CDR1 corresponds to SGHVS and CDR2 to FQNEAQ. There are 16 amino acids in the CDR3, from cysteine to phenylalanine inclusive. This entry keeps only the CDR3 DNA: 48 bases, framed from base 1. Trimmed from V: 4 bases; trimmed from J: 8 bases; junction bases lacking a gene match: 12. Donors were healthy HIV-negative adults with no recently reported acute infections or vaccinations. All donors were Caucasian adults living in Nashville, Tennessee, USA. CD4+ T cells were enriched by magnetic negative selection, after which naive cells were positively selected on CD45RA and the negative fraction was taken as the memory subset. Blood was obtained by leukapheresis, after which PBMCs were separated by Ficoll-Histopaque density gradient centrifugation and cryopreserved in liquid nitrogen vapor phase. Analytical flow cytometry was used to check the purity and quantity of each magnetically sorted T cell population. Genomic DNA was isolated from each sorted fraction and quantified by UV absorbance on a Nanodrop 2000c.

This sample stems from a study of shared clonotypes between healthy human individuals (dated by TCRdb to the early 2020s). At the level of the whole study: The cohort comprised a couple of women and a few men aged 18 to 49 years. Libraries were prepared and TCR repertoires were sequenced by different laboratories using diverse techniques, in order to increase sequencing depth and limit assay-specific biases. Blood TCR repertoires of about 5 healthy adults were deeply sequenced to estimate repertoire size and the extent of clonotype sharing between individuals. Leukapheresis yielded between about 0.94 and 10 billion PBMCs per donor. For each donor, three plates each were used for CD4 naive and CD4 memory, two plates were used for CD8 naive, and one plate was used for CD8 memory.

Using the deep immunoSEQ assay, TCR CDR3 regions were amplified from genomic DNA by multiplex PCR. Extracted genomic DNA from each cell subset was distributed evenly across all wells of several immunoSEQ 96-well plates, and each plate was treated as a replicate. Each replicate PCR for sorted subsets received around 210 ng genomic DNA, equal to tens of thousands of T cell genomes. Purified libraries were quantified with a Qubit 3.0 fluorometer, sized on a Bioanalyzer 2100, and re-quantified with the KAPA Library Quantification kit. Every immunoSEQ 96-well plate was sequenced on a separate single-read 150-cycle Illumina NextSeq 550 flow cell. Concerning the study's data processing: Because the immunoSEQ output included only junctional sequences and no quality scores, the filtering could not be the same as the filtering used for full-length reads. Sequences were annotated with PyIR, a Python wrapper for IgBLAST v1.9, using IMGT germline references to assign V/J genes and CDR3. Reads with weak V/J assignments (E-value above 1e-6), missing CDR3, stop codons, out-of-frame junctions, or ambiguous translated residues were removed. V3J clonotypes were defined as sequences sharing the same inferred V gene, J gene, and CDR3 amino acid sequence. To compute the percentage overlap between repertoires, the number of shared unique clonotypes was divided by the size of the smaller repertoire. RTK rarefaction, the Chao1 estimator, and Recon v2.1 estimates of unobserved clonotypes were used to assess repertoire richness. For all TCRbeta clonotypes obtained by the gDNA method from a handful of donors, generation probabilities were computed with OLGA. TCRdb obtained this table from immuneACCESS and retained in-frame rearrangements with V and J assigned. These tables miss some clones; where compared with another copy, unresolved V genes account for less than half of the shortfall, and the remainder is unexplained. V, J and clone size reflect that table, while D and trimming were determined from the DNA. The sample data list approximately 1,000,000 clones, and approximately 78% of these were observed just once. The biggest ten clones account for about 0.52% of the sample.

Study-wide conclusions, independent of this receptor: Incomplete sequencing was indicated by rarefaction of sorted-subset datasets, despite the large sequencing depth. Estimated clonotype richness was generally larger for naive than for memory subsets. Pairwise subsampling led to the expectation that sequencing depth would affect the degree of clonotype sharing among donors. When several donors were compared, the shared fraction of clonotypes was 5% to 6.5% for naive CD4, about 4% for naive CD8, 2.3% for memory CD4, and under 0.5% for memory CD8. The small number of donors limited the genetic and exposure-history diversity represented. Sampling was restricted to blood, and TCR repertoires in tissue are likely to differ from TCR repertoires in blood. Higher generation probabilities were observed for clonotypes shared by all four sorted-subset donors than for non-shared clonotypes.

The rearrangement joined TRBV7-8 to TRBJ2-2, with 8 bases matching TRBD2. The specimen sequenced was memory CD4+ T cells from PBMCs. Explained via the paper, the cell subset or site label denotes: CD45RA-negative fraction. The sequence was obtained from a man between 18 and 35 years old in good health. Some clones in this sample may be carry-over from other donors' samples. The CDR3 reads CASSSFGLAGKGELFF. The DNA is TGTGCCAGCAGCTCGTTCGGACTAGCTGGGAAGGGGGAGCTGTTTTTT.